These 10 T cell receptor beta chains came from one sample sequenced in a study of patients and donors after allogeneic stem cell transplantation. TCRdb passed the RT-PCR reads through MiXCR, listing each CDR3 protein once. Among about a million distinct CDR3 sequences listed, roughly 18% were seen once. Sequenced material: blood, either unsorted or a sorted T cell fraction (not recorded which). Source of these receptors: a human donor who was either an allogeneic HSCT recipient or a stem cell or donor lymphocyte infusion donor (not recorded which). It is not recorded whose cells these are; they may come from a transplant donor.

The chain employs TRBV24-1 and TRBJ2-3, with D possibly matching TRBD2 (6 bases). The CDR3 runs to 15 residues. Trimming removed 0 bases at V and 2 bases at J, with 8 bases between. CDR1 is KGHDR, CDR2 SFDVKD, per germline. CDR3 in amino acids: CATSDLAGSTDTQYF. The CDR3 DNA reads TGTGCCACCAGTGATTTGGCGGGGTCCACAGATACGCAGTATTTT.

The chain joins TRBV6-1 to TRBJ1-3; 11 bases are a match to TRBD1. The CDR3 spans 16 residues. The germline V gene has CDR1 MNHNS and CDR2 SASEGT. Trimming removed 7 bases from V and 4 bases from J; junction bases left unmatched: 9. The CDR3 region has the DNA TGTGCCAGCATACCCCGGACAGGGGGCTACGGAAACACCATATATTTT. Encoded protein: CASIPRTGGYGNTIYF.

This chain connects TRBV12-3 or TRBV12-4 to TRBJ1-1; D is undetermined. Trimming left V 6 bases short and J 1 base short, with 9 bases between. The CDR3 is 13 amino acids. CDR3 nucleotides: TGTGCCAGCAGGGGAATGCGGAACACTGAAGCTTTCTTT. Protein sequence: CASRGMRNTEAFF.

The J gene is TRBJ2-1, the V gene TRBV6-4, with D perhaps matching TRBD2 (5 bases). The CDR3 contains 14 residues. Trimming cost V 0 bases and J 6 bases, with 9 bases left between them. From germline, CDR1 is MRHNA and CDR2 SNTAGT. The CDR3 region is CASSDSGRGNEQFF. In DNA form, the CDR3 reads TGTGCCAGCAGTGACTCTGGACGGGGCAATGAGCAGTTCTTC.

This clonotype was recorded a few times. The chain recombines TRBV29-1 with TRBJ2-1, with 12 bases matching TRBD2. Germline CDR1 is SQVTM and CDR2 is ANQGSEA. V shed 3 bases and J 6 bases; nucleotides not matched to a gene: 6. The CDR3 runs to 15 residues. This CDR3 is CSVDGASGGANEQFF. CDR3 in DNA: TGCAGCGTTGACGGGGCTAGCGGGGGGGCCAATGAGCAGTTCTTC.

The chain combines TRBV20-1 with TRBJ1-2, with 7 bases lining up with TRBD1. With V trimmed by 1 base and J by 3 bases, 5 bases remained unmatched. Germline V CDR1 and CDR2: DFQATT, SNEGSKA (reference sequence). The CDR3 has 14 residues. In DNA form, the CDR3 reads TGCAGTGCTAGAGGTCTTCAGGGGGACTATGGCTACACCTTC. Its translation is CSARGLQGDYGYTF.

The chain joins TRBV27 to TRBJ1-2; 7 bases match TRBD1. J gave up 0 bases and V 5 bases, and 6 bases lay outside the gene matches. Germline CDR1 reads MNHEY; CDR2 reads SMNVEV (reference sequence). This CDR3 spans 15 amino acids. In nucleotides, the CDR3 is TGTGCCAGCAGTGCCCTCGGGACAGCTAACTATGGCTACACCTTC. Translation gives CASSALGTANYGYTF.

The sample holds a few counts of this clonotype. V and J are TRBV7-9 and TRBJ2-5, with D perhaps assigned TRBD1 or TRBD2 (5 bases each). Trimming pared 1 base from V and 5 bases from J, leaving 8 bases between. Germline values: CDR1 SEHNR, CDR2 FQNEAQ (reference sequence). The CDR3 runs 13 residues. The CDR3 DNA sequence: TGTGCCAGCAGCTTAGTTGAGGGGGAGACCCAGTACTTC. It encodes CASSLVEGETQYF.

The J gene is TRBJ2-2, the V gene TRBV5-6; D remains unclear. CDR3 length: 14 amino acids. The germline V gene encodes CDR1 SGHDT and CDR2 YYEEEE. V shed 2 bases and J shed 7 bases, with 12 bases lying between them. The CDR3 DNA reads TGTGCCAGCAGCTTATCGACGCGAGTCGGGGAGCTGTTTTTT. It encodes CASSLSTRVGELFF. Based on the CDR3 plus reference TRBV5-6 and TRBJ2-2, the full variable domain is DAGVTQSPTHLIKTRGQQVTLRCSPKSGHDTVSWYQQALGQGPQFIFQYYEEEERQRGNFPDRFSGHQFPNYSSELNVNALLLGDSALYLCASSLSTRVGELFFGEGSRLTVL.

This clonotype showed up many times. The gene calls are TRBV5-1 and TRBJ2-2, with D hard to call. Deletions cut 0 bases from V and 4 bases from J, with 13 bases between. The germline CDR1 and CDR2 sequences are SGHRS and YFSETQ. CDR3 length: 16 amino acids. Written as DNA, the CDR3 is TGCGCCAGCAGCTTGGTCGGACCGTCGAGCACCGGGGAGCTGTTTTTT. Its protein is CASSLVGPSSTGELFF. The whole variable domain, filled in from reference TRBV5-1 and TRBJ2-2, reads KAGVTQTPRYLIKTRGQQVTLSCSPISGHRSVSWYQQTPGQGLQFLFEYFSETQRNKGNFPGRFSGRQFSNSRSEMNVSTLELGDSALYLCASSLVGPSSTGELFFGEGSRLTVL.